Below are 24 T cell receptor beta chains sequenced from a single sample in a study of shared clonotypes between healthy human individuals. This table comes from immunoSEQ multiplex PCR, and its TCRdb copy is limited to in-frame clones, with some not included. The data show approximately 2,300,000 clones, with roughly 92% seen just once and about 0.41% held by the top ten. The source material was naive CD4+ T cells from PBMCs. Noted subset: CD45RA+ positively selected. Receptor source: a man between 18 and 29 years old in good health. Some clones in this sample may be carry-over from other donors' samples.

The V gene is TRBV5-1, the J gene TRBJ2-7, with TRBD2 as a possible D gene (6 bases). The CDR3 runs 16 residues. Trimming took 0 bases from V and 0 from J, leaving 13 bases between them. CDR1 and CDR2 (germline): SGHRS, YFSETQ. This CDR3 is CASSLGFTGVSYEQYF. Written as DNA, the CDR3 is TGCGCCAGCAGCTTGGGGTTCACGGGAGTCTCCTACGAGCAGTACTTC. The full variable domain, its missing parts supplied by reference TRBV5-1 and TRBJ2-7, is KAGVTQTPRYLIKTRGQQVTLSCSPISGHRSVSWYQQTPGQGLQFLFEYFSETQRNKGNFPGRFSGRQFSNSRSEMNVSTLELGDSALYLCASSLGFTGVSYEQYFGPGTRLTVT.

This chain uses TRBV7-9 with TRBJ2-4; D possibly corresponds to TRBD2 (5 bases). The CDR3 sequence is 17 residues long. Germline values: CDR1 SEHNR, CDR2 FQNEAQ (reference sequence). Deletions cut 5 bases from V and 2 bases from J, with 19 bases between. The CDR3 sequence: CASSPGLFSLSKNIQYF. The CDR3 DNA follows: TGTGCCAGCAGCCCTGGACTTTTTAGTCTGTCCAAAAACATTCAGTACTTC.

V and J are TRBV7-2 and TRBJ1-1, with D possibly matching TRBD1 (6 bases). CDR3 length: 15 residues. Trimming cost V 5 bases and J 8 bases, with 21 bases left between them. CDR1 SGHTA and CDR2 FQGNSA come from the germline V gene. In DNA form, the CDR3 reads TGTGCCAGCAGCCCCTTAGGGGGGAGCGGAGGAGAAGCTTTCTTT. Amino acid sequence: CASSPLGGSGGEAFF. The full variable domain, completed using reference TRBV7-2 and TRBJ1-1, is GAGVSQSPSNKVTEKGKDVELRCDPISGHTALYWYRQSLGQGLEFLIYFQGNSAPDKSGLPSDRFSAERTGGSVSTLTIQRTQQEDSAVYLCASSPLGGSGGEAFFGQGTRLTVV.

The CDR3 sequence: CASSPTGSQPQHF. In DNA, the CDR3 is TGTGCCAGCAGTCCGACAGGGAGTCAGCCCCAGCATTTT. The chain recombines TRBV6-6 with TRBJ1-5, with TRBD1 matching 7 bases. The CDR3 contains 13 residues. With 5 bases clipped from V and 6 bases from J, the junction kept 4 bases outside the gene matches. Germline V gives CDR1 MNHNY, CDR2 SVGAGI (reference sequence).

DNA of the CDR3: TGTGCCAGCAGCTTATTCGGGGCAACTAATGAAAAACTGTTTTTT. This codes for CASSLFGATNEKLFF. V is TRBV7-8 and J is TRBJ1-4; D is unresolved. The CDR3 extends over 15 amino acids. The germline V gene encodes CDR1 SGHVS and CDR2 FQNEAQ. The germline V and J ends were trimmed by 2 bases and 0 bases, with 7 bases remaining between them.

The CDR3 is CASSLFGAETLYGYTF. The CDR3 coding sequence is TGTGCCAGCAGTTTATTTGGGGCCGAGACTCTTTATGGCTACACCTTC. The chain has TRBV28 and TRBJ1-2; possibly TRBD1 for D (5 bases). CDR1 MDHEN and CDR2 SYDVKM come from the germline V gene. The CDR3 consists of 16 residues. Trimming took off 1 base at V and 5 bases at J, with 17 bases between the two ends.

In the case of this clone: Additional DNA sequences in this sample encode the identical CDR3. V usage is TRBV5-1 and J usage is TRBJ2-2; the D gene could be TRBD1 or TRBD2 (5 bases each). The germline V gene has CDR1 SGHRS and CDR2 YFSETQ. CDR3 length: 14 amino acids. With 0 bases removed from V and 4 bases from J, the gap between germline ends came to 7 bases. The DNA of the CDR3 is TGCGCCAGCAGCTTGGGTGGGGGCACCGGGGAGCTGTTTTTT. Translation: CASSLGGGTGELFF.

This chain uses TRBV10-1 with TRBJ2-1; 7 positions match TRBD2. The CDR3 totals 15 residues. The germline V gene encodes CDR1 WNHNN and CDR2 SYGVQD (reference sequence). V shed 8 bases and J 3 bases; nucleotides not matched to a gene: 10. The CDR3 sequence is CASGGDRPGYNEQFF. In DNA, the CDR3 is TGCGCCAGCGGGGGGGATCGTCCGGGCTACAATGAGCAGTTCTTC.

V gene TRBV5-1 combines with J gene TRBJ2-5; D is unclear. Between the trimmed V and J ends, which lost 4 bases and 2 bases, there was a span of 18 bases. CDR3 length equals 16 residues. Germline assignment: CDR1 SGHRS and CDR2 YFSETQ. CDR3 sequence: CASSSSPDGLQETQYF. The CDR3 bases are TGCGCCAGCAGCAGTTCCCCCGACGGGCTGCAAGAGACCCAGTACTTC.

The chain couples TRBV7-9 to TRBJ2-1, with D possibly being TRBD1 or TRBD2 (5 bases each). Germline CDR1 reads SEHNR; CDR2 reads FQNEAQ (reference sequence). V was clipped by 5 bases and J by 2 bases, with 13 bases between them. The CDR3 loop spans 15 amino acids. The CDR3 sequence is CASSRGERAYNEQFF. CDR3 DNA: TGTGCCAGCAGCCGAGGGGAGAGGGCCTACAATGAGCAGTTCTTC.

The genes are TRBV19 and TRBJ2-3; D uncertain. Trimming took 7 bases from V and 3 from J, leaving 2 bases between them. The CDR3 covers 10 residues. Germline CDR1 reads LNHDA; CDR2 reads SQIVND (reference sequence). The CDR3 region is CASKTDTQYF. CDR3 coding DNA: TGTGCCAGTAAAACAGATACGCAGTATTTT.

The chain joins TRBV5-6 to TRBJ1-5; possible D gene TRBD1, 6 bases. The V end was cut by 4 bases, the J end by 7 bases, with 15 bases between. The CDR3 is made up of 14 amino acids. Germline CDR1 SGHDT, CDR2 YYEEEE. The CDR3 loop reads CASSVTGPGQPQHF. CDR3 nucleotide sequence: TGTGCCAGCAGCGTAACAGGGCCAGGACAGCCCCAGCATTTT.

CDR3 DNA: TGCGCCAGCAGCTTGGCCCCGGGGGTTGAGACCCAGTACTTC. Amino acids: CASSLAPGVETQYF. The chain joins TRBV5-1 to TRBJ2-5, with D maybe TRBD2 (6 bases). The V end was cut by 0 bases, the J end by 5 bases, with 11 bases between. The CDR3 is made up of 14 amino acids. Germline V CDR1 and CDR2: SGHRS, YFSETQ.

The CDR3 reads CASSFTENEQFF. CDR3 DNA sequence: TGTGCCAGCAGTTTTACAGAAAATGAGCAGTTCTTC. V is TRBV28 and J is TRBJ2-1; no clear D. Trimming took 3 bases from V and 7 from J, leaving 7 bases between them. From germline, CDR1 is MDHEN and CDR2 SYDVKM. The CDR3 runs 12 residues.

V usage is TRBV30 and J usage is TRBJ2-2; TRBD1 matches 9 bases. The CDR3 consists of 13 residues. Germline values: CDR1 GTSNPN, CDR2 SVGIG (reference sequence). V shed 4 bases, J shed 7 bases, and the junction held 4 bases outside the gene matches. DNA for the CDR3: TGTGCCTGGAACAGGGGGCCGAGCGGGGAGCTGTTTTTT. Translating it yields CAWNRGPSGELFF.

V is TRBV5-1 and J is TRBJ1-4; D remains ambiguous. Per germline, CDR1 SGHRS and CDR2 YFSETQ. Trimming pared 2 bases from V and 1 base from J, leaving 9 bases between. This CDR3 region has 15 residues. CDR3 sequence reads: CASSLQSRTNEKLFF. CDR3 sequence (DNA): TGCGCCAGCAGCTTACAATCGAGAACTAATGAAAAACTGTTTTTT.

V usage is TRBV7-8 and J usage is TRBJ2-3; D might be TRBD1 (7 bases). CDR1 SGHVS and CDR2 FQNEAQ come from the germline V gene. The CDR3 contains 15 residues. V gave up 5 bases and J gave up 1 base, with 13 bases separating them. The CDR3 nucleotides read TGTGCCAGCAGCCCCCAGGGGGGCGGCACAGATACGCAGTATTTT. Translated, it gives CASSPQGGGTDTQYF.

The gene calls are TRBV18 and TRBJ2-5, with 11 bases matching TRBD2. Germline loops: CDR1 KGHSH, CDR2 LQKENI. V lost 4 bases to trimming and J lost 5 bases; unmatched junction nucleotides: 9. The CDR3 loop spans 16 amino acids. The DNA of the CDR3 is TGTGCCAGCTCACTTGGGACTAGCGGCCTAGGGGAGACCCAGTACTTC. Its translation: CASSLGTSGLGETQYF.

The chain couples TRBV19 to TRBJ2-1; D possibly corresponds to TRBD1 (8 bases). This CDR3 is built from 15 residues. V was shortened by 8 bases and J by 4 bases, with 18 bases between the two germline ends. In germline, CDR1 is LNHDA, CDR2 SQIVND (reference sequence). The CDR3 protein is CASVRTGRGYNEQFF. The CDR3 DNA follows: TGTGCCAGTGTCAGGACAGGGAGGGGATACAATGAGCAGTTCTTC.

The CDR3 here is CASSSTLGIGRVNTGELFF. DNA of the CDR3: TGTGCCAGCAGCTCTACCCTAGGTATCGGGAGAGTGAACACCGGGGAGCTGTTTTTT. V usage is TRBV7-3 and J usage is TRBJ2-2; weak D call: TRBD2 (6 bases). CDR3 size: 19 residues. V lost 4 bases to trimming and J lost 1 base, with 22 bases between them. Germline V gives CDR1 SGHTA, CDR2 FQGTGA. Looking up the rest from reference TRBV7-3 and TRBJ2-2 gives the full variable domain: GAGVSQTPSNKVTEKGKYVELRCDPISGHTALYWYRQSLGQGPEFLIYFQGTGAADDSGLPNDRFFAVRPEGSVSTLKIQRTERGDSAVYLCASSSTLGIGRVNTGELFFGEGSRLTVL.

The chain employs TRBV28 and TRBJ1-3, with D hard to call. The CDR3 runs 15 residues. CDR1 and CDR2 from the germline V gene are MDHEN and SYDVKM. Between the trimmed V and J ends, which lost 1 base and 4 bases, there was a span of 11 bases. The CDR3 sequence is CASSLSSPGGNTIYF. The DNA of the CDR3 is TGTGCCAGCAGTTTATCATCACCGGGAGGAAACACCATATATTTT.

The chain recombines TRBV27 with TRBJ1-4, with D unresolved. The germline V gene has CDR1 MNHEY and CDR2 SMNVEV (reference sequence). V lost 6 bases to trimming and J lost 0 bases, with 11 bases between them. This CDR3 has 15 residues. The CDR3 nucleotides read TGTGCCAGCAGCCAAATGCTTGCAACTAATGAAAAACTGTTTTTT. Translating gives CASSQMLATNEKLFF.

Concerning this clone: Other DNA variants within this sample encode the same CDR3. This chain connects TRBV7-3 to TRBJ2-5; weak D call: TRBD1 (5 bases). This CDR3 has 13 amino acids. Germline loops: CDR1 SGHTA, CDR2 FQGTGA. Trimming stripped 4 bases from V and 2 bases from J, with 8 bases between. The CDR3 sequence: CASSSRQQETQYF. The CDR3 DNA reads TGTGCCAGCAGCTCCAGACAGCAAGAGACCCAGTACTTC.

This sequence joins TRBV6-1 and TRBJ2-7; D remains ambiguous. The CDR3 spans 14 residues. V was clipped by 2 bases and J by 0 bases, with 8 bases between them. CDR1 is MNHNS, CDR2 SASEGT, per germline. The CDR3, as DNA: TGTGCCAGCAGTGAAAGGGAAGGCTCCTACGAGCAGTACTTC. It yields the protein CASSEREGSYEQYF.